The 30 T cell receptor beta chains listed next were all sequenced from one sample in a study of T cell changes during pregnancy in multiple sclerosis. Produced via immunoSEQ multiplex PCR; TCRdb's table is partial and in-frame only. The data contain approximately 28,000 clones, about 89% of them singletons. The sample consisted of CD8+ T cells from peripheral blood mononuclear cells, taken in the second trimester of pregnancy. These receptors were collected from a female donor with multiple sclerosis, enrolled in a pregnancy study.

The J gene is TRBJ2-7, the V gene TRBV29-1, with D possibly TRBD2 on 6 matching bases. The ends were cut back, 5 bases at V and 2 bases at J, with 16 bases in the middle. There are 14 residues in the CDR3. CDR1 is SQVTM, CDR2 ANQGSEA, per germline. CDR3 loop: CSVISRDGTYEQYF. Here the CDR3 DNA reads TGCAGCGTTATCTCGCGGGATGGAACCTACGAGCAGTACTTC.

The J gene is TRBJ1-2, the V gene TRBV7-2; possible D gene TRBD1, 6 bases. V lost 0 bases and J lost 4, with 9 bases in between. The length of the CDR3 is 14 residues. Germline CDR1 reads SGHTA; CDR2 reads FQGNSA. CDR3: CASSLASDSYGYTF. Written as DNA, the CDR3 is TGTGCCAGCAGCTTAGCCTCGGACAGCTATGGCTACACCTTC.

The sample holds one count of this clone. The chain carries TRBV6-1 and TRBJ2-1, with TRBD2 matching over 8 bases. The trim removed 0 bases at V and 8 bases at J, leaving 9 bases unmatched. Germline CDR1 and CDR2: MNHNS and SASEGT. CDR3 length: 16 residues. This CDR3 is CASSEASAGRAYEQFF. CDR3 in DNA: TGTGCCAGCAGTGAAGCCTCGGCCGGGAGGGCCTATGAGCAGTTCTTC.

Worth noting for this clone: Other DNA sequences of this sample code for an identical CDR3. The rearrangement links TRBV9 to TRBJ1-1; D is perhaps TRBD1 (5 bases). The CDR3 sequence is 13 residues long. V was shortened by 2 bases and J by 3 bases, with 8 bases between the two germline ends. Germline CDR1 and CDR2: SGDLS and YYNGEE. In DNA form, the CDR3 reads TGTGCCAGCAGCGTTGGGGGGTACACTGAAGCTTTCTTT. Translated: CASSVGGYTEAFF.

The rearrangement joins TRBV19 to TRBJ1-5; no firm D call. This CDR3 has 15 residues. V was trimmed by 3 bases and J by 0 bases, leaving 9 bases between them. Germline values: CDR1 LNHDA, CDR2 SQIVND (reference sequence). The CDR3 sequence: CASSIVQDSNQPQHF. CDR3 in DNA: TGTGCCAGTAGTATCGTCCAGGATAGCAATCAGCCCCAGCATTTT.

The chain carries TRBV7-9 and TRBJ2-7; 7 nucleotides agree with TRBD2. The CDR3 is made up of 16 amino acids. The germline V gene has CDR1 SEHNR and CDR2 FQNEAQ (reference sequence). V shed 3 bases and J 3 bases; nucleotides not matched to a gene: 11. CDR3 amino acids: CASSFFSGGSVYEQYF. CDR3 coding DNA: TGTGCCAGCAGCTTTTTCTCCGGCGGGAGTGTCTACGAGCAGTACTTC.

The chain is built from TRBV7-6 and TRBJ2-7, with 8 nucleotides matching TRBD1. The V and J ends lost 4 bases and 5 bases, in that order; junction bases with no gene match: 10. This CDR3 spans 15 amino acids. Looked up from germline, CDR1 is SGHVS and CDR2 is FNYEAQ. This chain's CDR3 is CASSSLTGQGHEQYF. In DNA, the CDR3 is TGTGCCAGCAGCTCCCTGACCGGACAGGGCCACGAGCAGTACTTC.

The V call is TRBV11-3, the J call TRBJ2-1; no clear D. V was shortened by 5 bases and J by 4 bases, with 15 bases between the two germline ends. The length of the CDR3 is 15 residues. CDR1 is SGHNT, CDR2 YENEEA, per germline. The DNA for the CDR3 is TGTGCCAGCAGCCACCGCCATACTCAATACAATGAGCAGTTCTTC. This sequence encodes CASSHRHTQYNEQFF.

V and J are TRBV6-5 and TRBJ2-7; 14 nucleotides agree with TRBD2. V gave up 8 bases and J gave up 2 bases; unmatched junction bases: 5. Germline CDR1 MNHEY, CDR2 SVGAGI. The CDR3 totals 15 residues. CDR3: CASGLAGGATYEQYF. The CDR3 DNA reads as TGTGCCAGCGGACTAGCGGGAGGAGCCACCTACGAGCAGTACTTC.

A word on this clone: One end of the junction does not line up with germline, which may come from a read error. The V gene is TRBV20-1, the J gene TRBJ2-7, with 7 bases matching TRBD2. The germline V gene has CDR1 DFQATT and CDR2 SNEGSKA (reference sequence). CDR3 length: 11 residues. CDR3 in amino acids: CSASRLAEGHF. The CDR3 DNA is TGCAGTGCTAGTAGGCTAGCGGAGGGGCACTTC.

V usage is TRBV7-9 and J usage is TRBJ2-5; 8 bases agree with TRBD2. The CDR3 length is 17 residues. Germline assignment: CDR1 SEHNR and CDR2 FQNEAQ (reference sequence). The trim removed 5 bases at V and 5 bases at J, leaving 16 bases unmatched. The CDR3 sequence: CASSPREGAGAGETQYF. The CDR3, as DNA: TGTGCCAGCAGCCCCAGGGAGGGAGCGGGAGCAGGGGAGACCCAGTACTTC.

V usage is TRBV27 and J usage is TRBJ2-7; tentative D call: TRBD2 (6 bases). Germline V gene lookup returns CDR1 MNHEY and CDR2 SMNVEV (reference sequence). Trimming took off 6 bases at V and 0 bases at J, with 9 bases between the two ends. The CDR3 contains 13 residues. The chain's CDR3 is CASREGSSYEQYF. DNA for the CDR3: TGTGCCAGCAGGGAGGGGAGCTCCTACGAGCAGTACTTC.

The V gene is TRBV5-6, the J gene TRBJ2-3; TRBD2 aligns across 9 bases. This CDR3 has 15 amino acids. The germline CDR1 and CDR2 sequences are SGHDT and YYEEEE. After removal of 2 bases from V and 2 bases from J, the junction contained 3 bases not matched to a gene. The CDR3 nucleotides are TGTGCCAGCAGCTTAGGCGGGAGGGACACAGATACGCAGTATTTT. Translated: CASSLGGRDTDTQYF. Filled out from reference TRBV5-6 and TRBJ2-3, the complete variable domain reads DAGVTQSPTHLIKTRGQQVTLRCSPKSGHDTVSWYQQALGQGPQFIFQYYEEEERQRGNFPDRFSGHQFPNYSSELNVNALLLGDSALYLCASSLGGRDTDTQYFGPGTRLTVL.

V and J are TRBV4-1 and TRBJ2-3; 8 bases line up with TRBD2. Germline CDR1 reads MGHRA; CDR2 reads YSYEKL. CDR3 length equals 16 residues. Losses at the gene ends were 4 bases for V and 0 bases for J; bases not matched to a gene: 6. CDR3 sequence reads: CASSRGTSVSTDTQYF. The CDR3 DNA reads as TGCGCCAGCAGCCGAGGGACTAGTGTGAGCACAGATACGCAGTATTTT.

CDR3 region: CASSVAAGGITDTQYF. CDR3 DNA: TGTGCCAGCAGCGTAGCAGCGGGGGGAATCACAGATACGCAGTATTTT. The genes are TRBV9 and TRBJ2-3; 9 bases are shared with TRBD2. The germline V gene has CDR1 SGDLS and CDR2 YYNGEE. The length of the CDR3 is 16 residues. With V trimmed by 0 bases and J by 2 bases, 4 bases remained unmatched.

The chain uses TRBV2 and TRBJ2-7; tentative D call: TRBD2 (5 bases). The germline gives CDR1 SNHLY, CDR2 FYNNEI. Trimming shortened V by 7 bases and J by 2 bases, and 18 bases separated the two germline ends. The CDR3 consists of 15 residues. CDR3: CASKPRTGKTYEQYF. The CDR3 nucleotides are TGTGCCAGCAAGCCGCGAACCGGGAAAACCTACGAGCAGTACTTC.

The chain employs TRBV4-3 and TRBJ1-2; TRBD1 is a possible D gene (5 bases). With 3 bases removed from V and 6 bases from J, the gap between germline ends came to 17 bases. The CDR3 is 15 residues long. The germline V gene encodes CDR1 LGHNA and CDR2 YSLEER. The CDR3 nucleotides are TGCGCCAGCAGCCAGGACGGGACTCAGGGACATGGCTACACCTTC. This encodes CASSQDGTQGHGYTF.

The DNA of the CDR3 is TGTGCCAGCAGTTTATTGTTAAGCAGGTCCTACGAGCAGTACTTC. It yields the protein CASSLLLSRSYEQYF. This chain joins TRBV27 and TRBJ2-7; D remains ambiguous. The V gene's germline CDR1 is MNHEY and CDR2 SMNVEV (reference sequence). V shed 1 base and J shed 1 base, with 11 bases lying between them. The CDR3 runs to 15 residues.

This chain joins TRBV7-2 and TRBJ2-3; the D gene is possibly TRBD1 (6 bases). The CDR3 is 14 residues long. V was trimmed by 0 bases and J by 6 bases, leaving 10 bases between them. Per the germline V gene, CDR1 is SGHTA and CDR2 is FQGNSA. The DNA for the CDR3 is TGTGCCAGCAGCTTAGCTCCAGGGGCGGATACGCAGTATTTT. As protein: CASSLAPGADTQYF.

The V call is TRBV5-1, the J call TRBJ1-1, with 10 bases aligning to TRBD1. The germline V gene encodes CDR1 SGHRS and CDR2 YFSETQ. V trimming: 2 bases; J trimming: 4 bases; junction bases outside the gene matches: 5. This CDR3 comprises 15 residues. Written as DNA, the CDR3 is TGCGCCAGCAGCTTTGCGACAGGGGGCTTCACTGAAGCTTTCTTT. It is translated as CASSFATGGFTEAFF. Supplemented by reference TRBV5-1 and TRBJ1-1, the full variable domain reads KAGVTQTPRYLIKTRGQQVTLSCSPISGHRSVSWYQQTPGQGLQFLFEYFSETQRNKGNFPGRFSGRQFSNSRSEMNVSTLELGDSALYLCASSFATGGFTEAFFGQGTRLTVV.

This chain connects TRBV7-9 to TRBJ2-5, with D possibly matching TRBD1 (6 bases). CDR3 size: 13 residues. From germline, CDR1 is SEHNR and CDR2 FQNEAQ (reference sequence). V was cut by 8 bases and J by 5 bases, with 15 bases left in between. CDR3 nucleotide sequence: TGTGCCAGCTCGGACAGTCTGCGGGAGACCCAGTACTTC. Encoded protein: CASSDSLRETQYF.

The rearrangement links TRBV2 to TRBJ2-7; 8 bases align to TRBD1. The CDR3 is made up of 17 amino acids. Germline lookup yields CDR1 SNHLY and CDR2 FYNNEI. V was pared by 4 bases and J by 2 bases, with 13 bases of the junction left unmatched. The CDR3 nucleotides are TGTGCCAGCAGTGGAACCCCCTTGAGGACAGGGCCCTACGAGCAGTACTTC. Translated: CASSGTPLRTGPYEQYF.

The CDR3 spells CASKGQRAYQETQYF. The CDR3, as DNA: TGTGCCAGCAAGGGCCAGCGGGCCTACCAAGAGACCCAGTACTTC. The chain uses TRBV6-1 and TRBJ2-5; weak D call: TRBD2 (6 bases). The CDR3 spans 15 residues. V lost 7 bases and J 0 bases, leaving 15 bases between the germline ends. Germline CDR1 reads MNHNS; CDR2 reads SASEGT.

This chain connects TRBV27 to TRBJ2-3, with 10 positions matching TRBD2. This CDR3 is built from 15 residues. In germline, CDR1 is MNHEY, CDR2 SMNVEV (reference sequence). The V and J ends lost 2 bases and 6 bases, in that order; junction bases with no gene match: 5. CDR3 nucleotides: TGTGCCAGCAGTTTAGGGGGACTAGCGTTTGATACGCAGTATTTT. Protein: CASSLGGLAFDTQYF.

This chain connects TRBV7-9 to TRBJ2-7; no clear D gene. This CDR3 region has 16 residues. The V end lost 5 bases, the J end lost 4 bases, and 21 bases lay between the germline ends. CDR1 is SEHNR, CDR2 FQNEAQ, per germline (reference sequence). CDR3 loop: CASSPVLAPLGYEQYF. Here the CDR3 DNA reads TGTGCCAGCAGCCCTGTTTTGGCGCCGCTCGGGTACGAGCAGTACTTC.

The chain has TRBV4-3 and TRBJ2-1, with TRBD2 matching 7 bases. Unmatched junction bases numbered 13, after V lost 0 bases and J lost 8 bases. In germline, CDR1 is LGHNA, CDR2 YSLEER. The CDR3 runs 17 residues. This chain's CDR3 is CASSQDRSSGSSHEQFF. CDR3 DNA sequence: TGCGCCAGCAGCCAAGATCGTTCTAGCGGTAGTTCCCATGAGCAGTTCTTC.

The gene calls are TRBV28 and TRBJ2-1, with a possible D match to TRBD2 (7 bases). The germline V gene encodes CDR1 MDHEN and CDR2 SYDVKM. There are 13 residues in the CDR3. The V and J ends lost 4 bases and 8 bases respectively, with 12 bases between them. Here the CDR3 reads CASSWRGRDEQFF. DNA for the CDR3: TGTGCCAGCAGTTGGAGGGGGAGGGATGAGCAGTTCTTC.

The chain links TRBV9 to TRBJ2-7, with TRBD2 matching over 8 bases. The CDR3 covers 15 residues. Losses at the gene ends were 0 bases for V and 3 bases for J; bases not matched to a gene: 5. CDR1 is SGDLS and CDR2 is YYNGEE in the germline V gene. CDR3 nucleotide sequence: TGTGCCAGCAGCGTAGGGATAGCGGGAAGCTACGAGCAGTACTTC. Its protein product is CASSVGIAGSYEQYF. Drawing the rest from reference TRBV9 and TRBJ2-7, the complete variable domain is DSGVTQTPKHLITATGQRVTLRCSPRSGDLSVYWYQQSLDQGLQFLIQYYNGEERAKGNILERFSAQQFPDLHSELNLSSLELGDSALYFCASSVGIAGSYEQYFGPGTRLTVT.

V is TRBV11-1 and J is TRBJ2-1, with D maybe TRBD2 (6 bases). This CDR3 has 14 residues. The V gene lost 5 bases and the J gene lost 5 bases, with 13 bases spanning the gap. The germline gives CDR1 SGHAT, CDR2 FQDESV (reference sequence). The CDR3 here is CASSPRGIHNEQFF. The CDR3 region has the DNA TGTGCCAGCAGCCCTCGCGGGATTCACAATGAGCAGTTCTTC.

The rearrangement joins TRBV27 to TRBJ1-5; a weak D match, TRBD1 (6 bases). Germline V gives CDR1 MNHEY, CDR2 SMNVEV (reference sequence). The CDR3 runs 16 residues. V dropped 5 bases and J dropped 3 bases, with 17 bases sitting between them. Here the CDR3 DNA reads TGTGCCAGCAGTCTGAGCAATAGGGGGAACAATCAGCCCCAGCATTTT. Translation gives CASSLSNRGNNQPQHF.